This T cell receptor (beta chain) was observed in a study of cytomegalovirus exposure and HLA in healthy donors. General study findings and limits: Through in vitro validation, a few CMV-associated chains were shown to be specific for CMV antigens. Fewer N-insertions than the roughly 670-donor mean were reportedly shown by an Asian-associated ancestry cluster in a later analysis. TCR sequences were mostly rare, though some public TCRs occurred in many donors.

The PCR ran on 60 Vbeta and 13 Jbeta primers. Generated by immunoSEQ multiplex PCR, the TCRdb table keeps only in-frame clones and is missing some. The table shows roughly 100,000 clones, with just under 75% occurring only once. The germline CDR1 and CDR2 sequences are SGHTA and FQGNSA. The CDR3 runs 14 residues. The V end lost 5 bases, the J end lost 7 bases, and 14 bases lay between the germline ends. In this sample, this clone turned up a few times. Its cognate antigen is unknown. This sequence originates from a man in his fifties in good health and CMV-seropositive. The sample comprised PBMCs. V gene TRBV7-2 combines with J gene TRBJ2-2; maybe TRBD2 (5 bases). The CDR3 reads CASSVARGGGELFF. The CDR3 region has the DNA TGTGCCAGCAGCGTCGCTCGGGGTGGCGGGGAGCTGTTTTTT.